These 26 T cell receptor beta chains were sequenced from one sample in a study of T cell responses to AZD1222 COVID-19 vaccine. Clones were sequenced by immunoSEQ multiplex PCR, and TCRdb holds only the in-frame ones, with some missing. The table has about 130,000 clones, approximately 90% seen once. This specimen consisted of peripheral blood, obtained on day 0 of AZD1222 vaccination. Every receptor here comes from an adult in good health.

V gene TRBV12-3 or TRBV12-4 combines with J gene TRBJ1-2; 7 positions agree with TRBD1. This CDR3 is 13 amino acids long. V gave up 5 bases and J gave up 8 bases; unmatched junction bases: 8. The DNA of the CDR3 is TGTGCCAGCAGTCCGGGACAGAGAGGGGGCTACACCTTC. It specifies CASSPGQRGGYTF.

This chain joins TRBV7-2 and TRBJ2-7; 7 bases map to TRBD1. The germline V gene encodes CDR1 SGHTA and CDR2 FQGNSA. V lost 7 bases and J lost 0; bases outside the gene matches: 9. The CDR3 totals 15 residues. The CDR3: CASKQGSLRSYEQYF. In DNA form, the CDR3 reads TGTGCCAGCAAACAGGGGTCCCTTCGCTCCTACGAGCAGTACTTC.

This rearrangement joins TRBV21-1 to TRBJ2-3; the table's D call of TRBD1 was not tested on the DNA. TRBV21-1 is given as a pseudogene. CDR3 length equals 16 residues. CDR3 DNA sequence: TGTGCCAGCAGCAAAGCCGGGACAGGGGGGACAGATACGCAGTATTTT. Its protein product is CASSKAGTGGTDTQYF.

The chain uses TRBV14 and TRBJ1-6; no firm D call. CDR3 length equals 19 residues. Germline-derived CDR1 and CDR2 are SGHDN and FVKESK. Trimming cost V 5 bases and J 3 bases, with 23 bases left between them. For the CDR3, the DNA is TGTGCCAGCAGCACGGGAGGGAAAGGGTTTGGTCGCTATAATTCACCCCTCCACTTT. Translated, it gives CASSTGGKGFGRYNSPLHF.

The chain has TRBV5-1 and TRBJ2-1; D is possibly TRBD1 or TRBD2 (5 bases each). Germline V gene sequence: CDR1 SGHRS, CDR2 YFSETQ. The CDR3 contains 14 residues. V was clipped by 4 bases and J by 5 bases, with 13 bases between them. The CDR3 is CASSPGQLNNEQFF. For the CDR3, the DNA is TGCGCCAGCAGCCCGGGGCAGTTAAACAATGAGCAGTTCTTC.

The chain uses TRBV28 and TRBJ1-1, with D perhaps matching TRBD1 (5 bases). The germline CDR1 and CDR2 sequences are MDHEN and SYDVKM. The CDR3 is made up of 11 amino acids. V lost 8 bases to trimming and J lost 4 bases, with 8 bases between them. In DNA form, the CDR3 reads TGTGCCAGCCGGGGGGTCACTGAAGCTTTCTTT. Translated: CASRGVTEAFF.

For the CDR3, the DNA is TGTGCCAGCAGCTTAGCGCAAGGGAATGGTCAGCCCCAGCATTTT. It is translated as CASSLAQGNGQPQHF. The chain has TRBV7-2 and TRBJ1-5; D not resolved. This CDR3 contains 15 residues. The germline V gene has CDR1 SGHTA and CDR2 FQGNSA. Trimming removed 0 bases at V and 6 bases at J, with 12 bases between. Together with reference TRBV7-2 and TRBJ1-5, the CDR3 gives the full variable domain: GAGVSQSPSNKVTEKGKDVELRCDPISGHTALYWYRQSLGQGLEFLIYFQGNSAPDKSGLPSDRFSAERTGGSVSTLTIQRTQQEDSAVYLCASSLAQGNGQPQHFGDGTRLSIL.

This clone appeared once. This chain connects TRBV6-5 to TRBJ1-1; D is possibly TRBD1 (6 bases). CDR3 length: 13 residues. CDR1 is MNHEY, CDR2 SVGAGI, per germline. V lost 6 bases, J lost 3 bases, and 11 bases lay in between. The CDR3: CASRWGRDTEAFF. The CDR3 nucleotides are TGTGCCAGCAGATGGGGGCGGGACACTGAAGCTTTCTTT.

CDR3 DNA: TGTGCCTGGAGTAACCCGGACAGGGTGGAGCCCCAGCATTTT. Its protein is CAWSNPDRVEPQHF. The chain is built from TRBV30 and TRBJ1-5; 8 positions agree with TRBD1. The V gene end was trimmed by 2 bases and the J gene end by 8 bases; junction bases not matched to a gene: 8. Germline V gene lookup returns CDR1 GTSNPN and CDR2 SVGIG (reference sequence). The CDR3 runs to 14 residues.

This rearrangement joins TRBV7-9 to TRBJ1-1, with 10 positions matching TRBD1. The V segment lost 5 bases and the J segment 7 bases; nucleotides outside the gene matches: 10. The CDR3 is 15 amino acids. Germline V gives CDR1 SEHNR, CDR2 FQNEAQ (reference sequence). The CDR3: CASSHIRTGGSEAFF. CDR3 bases: TGTGCCAGCAGCCATATTCGGACAGGGGGAAGTGAAGCTTTCTTT.

The chain is built from TRBV19 and TRBJ1-4; unclear D gene. CDR3 length equals 15 residues. Between the trimmed V and J ends, which lost 7 bases and 0 bases, there was a span of 12 bases. CDR1 and CDR2 (germline): LNHDA, SQIVND (reference sequence). The CDR3 reads CASTSTDATNEKLFF. The CDR3 DNA sequence: TGTGCCAGTACTTCGACGGACGCAACTAATGAAAAACTGTTTTTT.

This chain joins TRBV18 and TRBJ1-5, with 7 bases fitting TRBD1. CDR1 and CDR2 from the germline V gene are KGHSH and LQKENI. This CDR3 spans 16 amino acids. Unmatched junction bases numbered 7, after V lost 3 bases and J lost 2 bases. CDR3 in DNA: TGTGCCAGCTCACCCATTGGACAGGTGGGCAATCAGCCCCAGCATTTT. It is translated as CASSPIGQVGNQPQHF.

The chain has TRBV9 and TRBJ1-4; a possible D gene is TRBD1 (5 bases). The germline CDR1 and CDR2 sequences are SGDLS and YYNGEE. CDR3 size: 15 residues. The V gene lost 7 bases and the J gene lost 0 bases, with 13 bases spanning the gap. The CDR3 nucleotides read TGTGCCAGCGGGGCGGGCGGAACAACTAATGAAAAACTGTTTTTT. The encoded protein is CASGAGGTTNEKLFF.

The CDR3, as DNA: TGTGCCAGCAGTCCGGAGACAGGGAGGGATGAAAAACTGTTTTTT. Protein sequence: CASSPETGRDEKLFF. The chain employs TRBV27 and TRBJ1-4; 7 nucleotides match TRBD1. The trim removed 5 bases at V and 6 bases at J, leaving 9 bases unmatched. There are 15 residues in the CDR3. CDR1 MNHEY and CDR2 SMNVEV come from the germline V gene (reference sequence).

This chain joins TRBV12-3 or TRBV12-4 and TRBJ1-1; D is undetermined. CDR3 length: 12 residues. V lost 3 bases and J lost 5, with 7 bases in between. CDR3 residues: CASSFGETEAFF. The CDR3 coding sequence is TGTGCCAGCAGTTTTGGCGAGACTGAAGCTTTCTTT.

The chain combines TRBV6-4 with TRBJ2-1, with 7 positions matching TRBD2. The CDR3 has 16 amino acids. Germline loops: CDR1 MRHNA, CDR2 SNTAGT. J gave up 1 base and V 4 bases, and 7 bases lay outside the gene matches. The CDR3 region has the DNA TGTGCCAGCAGTGTTTCCCTAGCGGTTTCCTACAATGAGCAGTTCTTC. Its protein product is CASSVSLAVSYNEQFF.

This clone was picked up one time. This sequence joins TRBV5-4 and TRBJ2-1; possibly TRBD2 for D (7 bases). CDR1 and CDR2 from the germline V gene are SGHNT and YYREEE (reference sequence). The V gene lost 0 bases and the J gene lost 4 bases, with 17 bases spanning the gap. This CDR3 comprises 17 residues. CDR3 loop: CASSLARGGASYNEQFF. The CDR3 DNA reads as TGTGCCAGCAGCTTGGCTCGAGGGGGGGCTTCATACAATGAGCAGTTCTTC.

This clone appeared a few times. The gene calls are TRBV19 and TRBJ1-1; D is ambiguous. V was cut by 1 base and J by 5 bases, with 26 bases left in between. The CDR3 extends over 19 amino acids. Germline CDR1 is LNHDA and CDR2 is SQIVND (reference sequence). CDR3: CASSIASRLTTREATEAFF. CDR3 sequence (DNA): TGTGCCAGTAGTATAGCCTCGCGGCTGACAACGCGGGAAGCTACTGAAGCTTTCTTT.

This clone appeared once. The rearrangement links TRBV28 to TRBJ1-2, with D perhaps TRBD1 (5 bases). Per germline, CDR1 MDHEN and CDR2 SYDVKM. The V end was cut by 8 bases, the J end by 0 bases, with 10 bases between. The CDR3 consists of 13 residues. DNA of the CDR3: TGTGCCAGCGATGTGGGGCCTAACTATGGCTACACCTTC. It yields the protein CASDVGPNYGYTF.

The chain links TRBV5-4 to TRBJ2-5, with 11 bases aligning to TRBD2. Germline CDR1 reads SGHNT; CDR2 reads YYREEE (reference sequence). The V gene end was trimmed by 4 bases and the J gene end by 4 bases; junction bases not matched to a gene: 6. The CDR3 spans 15 residues. Here the CDR3 reads CASSPRLAGGETQYF. As DNA, the CDR3 is TGTGCCAGCAGCCCGAGGCTAGCGGGAGGAGAGACCCAGTACTTC.

There are a few counts of this clone. This chain links TRBV6-5 with TRBJ2-1, with no clear D. This CDR3 comprises 13 residues. V was shortened by 2 bases and J by 4 bases, with 6 bases between the two germline ends. CDR1 is MNHEY, CDR2 SVGAGI, per germline. CDR3 bases: TGTGCCAGCAGTTACGCTAGTTACAATGAGCAGTTCTTC. As protein: CASSYASYNEQFF.

The chain is built from TRBV6-6 and TRBJ2-1; D gene unclear. Germline-derived CDR1 and CDR2 are MNHNY and SVGAGI (reference sequence). V was trimmed by 5 bases and J by 8 bases, leaving 13 bases between them. The CDR3 consists of 13 residues. This CDR3 reads CASSITPLDEQFF. The CDR3 nucleotides are TGTGCCAGCAGTATAACCCCTTTGGATGAGCAGTTCTTC.

The chain links TRBV11-2 to TRBJ2-7; 8 bases are a match to TRBD1. Germline V CDR1 and CDR2: SGHAT, FQNNGV. V shed 5 bases and J 4 bases; nucleotides not matched to a gene: 10. The length of the CDR3 is 15 residues. For the CDR3, the DNA is TGTGCCAGCAGCAGCAACCGGGACAGGCTTTACGAGCAGTACTTC. This codes for CASSSNRDRLYEQYF.

The chain links TRBV7-2 to TRBJ1-2; D remains ambiguous. The V and J ends lost 5 bases and 6 bases respectively, with 4 bases between them. This CDR3 is 10 amino acids long. The germline CDR1 and CDR2 sequences are SGHTA and FQGNSA. DNA for the CDR3: TGTGCCAGCAGCGAAAATGGCTACACCTTC. Translation: CASSENGYTF.

This clone was seen a few times. The rearrangement links TRBV4-2 to TRBJ1-1, with 8 nucleotides matching TRBD1. V gave up 4 bases and J gave up 7 bases; unmatched junction bases: 5. CDR1 is LGHNA and CDR2 is YNFKEQ in the germline V gene. The CDR3 contains 13 residues. CDR3 DNA sequence: TGTGCCAGCAGCCTCGGACAGGGCGTTGAAGCTTTCTTT. Translating it yields CASSLGQGVEAFF.

The chain carries TRBV15 and TRBJ2-3; a weak D match, TRBD2 (6 bases). V gave up 7 bases and J gave up 3 bases, with 17 bases separating them. This CDR3 comprises 15 residues. CDR1 LNHNV and CDR2 YYDKDF come from the germline V gene (reference sequence). CDR3 sequence reads: CATTSGGARTDTQYF. In nucleotides, the CDR3 is TGTGCCACCACCTCCGGGGGAGCGAGGACAGATACGCAGTATTTT.